A selection of T cell receptor beta chains follows, all from one sample in a study of identical twins. MiXCR, run by TCRdb on the 5' RACE reads, gives a single entry per CDR3 protein. The table shows about 690,000 distinct CDR3 sequences, with approximately 6% occurring only once. Sequencing was done on a sample of naive T cells sorted from blood. The receptors stem from a man aged 18 to 30 in good health. Each CDR3 is given with its conserved first and last residue. The D gene is left open where the match is weak. Clone size is stated in some rows and not others, as once, few, many or a class when expanded.

TRBV27	many	TRBJ2-1	TRBD2	CASSLVGLAGVPNEQFF	TGTGCCAGCAGTTTAGTGGGACTAGCGGGAGTTCCCAATGAGCAGTTCTTC
TRBV10-3	many	TRBJ1-5	TRBD1	CAISRDREGQPQHF	TGTGCCATCAGCCGGGACAGGGAAGGTCAGCCCCAGCATTTT
TRBV12-3/TRBV12-4	many	TRBJ1-5	NA	CASSLGGKSNQPQHF	TGTGCCAGCAGCCTGGGCGGAAAGAGCAATCAGCCCCAGCATTTT
TRBV10-3	NA	TRBJ1-2	NA	CAISVTGEGYTF	TGTGCCATCAGTGTGACAGGAGAAGGCTACACCTTC
TRBV6-1	few	TRBJ2-1	TRBD1	CASSALGTGGNNEQFF	TGTGCCAGCAGTGCCCTTGGGACAGGGGGCAACAATGAGCAGTTCTTC
TRBV13	few	TRBJ2-2	NA	CASSLSVTRTGELFF	TGTGCCAGCAGCTTAAGTGTGACCAGAACCGGGGAGCTGTTTTTT
TRBV10-3	many	TRBJ2-2	NA	CAISGSNTGELFF	TGTGCCATCAGTGGATCTAACACCGGGGAGCTGTTTTTT
TRBV10-3	few	TRBJ2-3	TRBD1	CAITEGQYTDTQYF	TGTGCCATCACAGAGGGACAGTACACAGATACGCAGTATTTT
TRBV5-1	NA	TRBJ2-5	NA	CASSLGFSETQYF	TGCGCCAGCAGCCTGGGATTCTCCGAGACCCAGTACTTC
TRBV7-2	many	TRBJ1-5	TRBD1	CASSSDRGHQPQHF	TGTGCCAGCAGCTCGGACAGGGGGCATCAGCCCCAGCATTTT
TRBV20-1	many	TRBJ2-3	NA	CSARDSSLDTQYF	TGCAGTGCCCGCGACTCGTCGTTAGATACGCAGTATTTT
TRBV4-3	few	TRBJ2-7	TRBD2	CASSQVAGAEEQYF	TGCGCCAGCAGCCAAGTAGCGGGAGCGGAAGAGCAGTACTTC
TRBV4-2	many	TRBJ2-5	NA	CASTVPTGTLGWETQYF	TGTGCCAGCACCGTCCCGACCGGAACCCTAGGGTGGGAGACCCAGTACTTC